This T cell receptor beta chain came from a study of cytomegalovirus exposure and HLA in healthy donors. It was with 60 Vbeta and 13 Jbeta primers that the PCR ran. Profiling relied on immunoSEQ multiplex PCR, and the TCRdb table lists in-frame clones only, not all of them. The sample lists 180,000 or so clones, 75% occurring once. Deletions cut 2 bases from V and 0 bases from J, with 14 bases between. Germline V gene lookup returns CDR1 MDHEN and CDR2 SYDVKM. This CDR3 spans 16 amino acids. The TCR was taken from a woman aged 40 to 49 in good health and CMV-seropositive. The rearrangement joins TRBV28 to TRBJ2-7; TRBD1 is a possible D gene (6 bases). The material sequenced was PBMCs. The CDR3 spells CASSLARDTISYEQYF. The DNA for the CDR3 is TGTGCCAGCAGTTTAGCCCGGGACACCATCTCCTACGAGCAGTACTTC.